Listed below are T cell receptor beta chains from one sample, sequenced in a study of T and B cells in COVID-19 patients. A single record per CDR3 protein comes from TCRdb applying MiXCR to the multiplex PCR reads. The table lists about 15,000 distinct CDR3 sequences, about 29% of them singletons. Sequencing used blood. These receptors all come from a human donor who had recovered from COVID-19. Each CDR3 is given with its conserved first and last residue. D genes are given only for firm matches. A clone size is listed for some rows: how often the clone was seen (once, few, many), or a class if it is expanded.

CDR3 DNA	CDR3 protein	J gene	CDR3 length	D gene	V gene	clone size
TGTGCCACCAGCAGAGTGGGGGGCTTGGCCAATGAGCAGTTCTTC	CATSRVGGLANEQFF	TRBJ2-1	15	.	TRBV15	.
TGTGCCTGGAGTCTTAGGACAGGCGGAACCGGGGAGCTGTTTTTT	CAWSLRTGGTGELFF	TRBJ2-2	15	TRBD1	TRBV30	.
TGTGCCAGCAGCTCCCGCCGGGCAGATACGCAGTATTTT	CASSSRRADTQYF	TRBJ2-3	13	.	TRBV13	medium-sized
TGTGCCAGCATAGGATCCGGGACAGATTCTATTCTGGGGAAACTGTTTTTT	CASIGSGTDSILGKLFF	TRBJ1-4	17	TRBD1	TRBV7-9	.
TGTGCCACCCGGGACAGGGCGGGTGGCTACACCTTC	CATRDRAGGYTF	TRBJ1-2	12	TRBD1	TRBV6-4	.
TGTGCCAGCAGTCTACACGCCCAGGGACAGGATCATAGCAATCAGCCCCAGCATTTT	CASSLHAQGQDHSNQPQHF	TRBJ1-5	19	TRBD1	TRBV6-2/TRBV6-3	.
TGTGCCATCAGTGGGGGGACAGGGGCTTCTGGGGCCAACGTCCTGACTTTC	CAISGGTGASGANVLTF	TRBJ2-6	17	TRBD1	TRBV10-3	.
TGTGCCAGCAGTTCTGGGACAGCTTTAGTCCCTGGCTACACCTTC	CASSSGTALVPGYTF	TRBJ1-2	15	TRBD1	TRBV27	few
TGTGCCAGCAGTTCCAGTCTCCATCAGCCCCAGCATTTT	CASSSSLHQPQHF	TRBJ1-5	13	.	TRBV27	.
TGTGCCAGCGGGGGACGTCTAGCCAAAAACATTCAGTACTTC	CASGGRLAKNIQYF	TRBJ2-4	14	.	TRBV12-3/TRBV12-4	once
TGTGCCACCAGCAGGGCCGGGACAGGGGGAGAAAACACCATATATTTT	CATSRAGTGGENTIYF	TRBJ1-3	16	TRBD1	TRBV15	.
TGCGCCAGCAGCCAACAGGGGAGTGGTGAAAAACTGTTTTTT	CASSQQGSGEKLFF	TRBJ1-4	14	TRBD1	TRBV5-6	.
TGTGCCAGCAGTTGGGATTCCGTACGTGGCTACACCTTC	CASSWDSVRGYTF	TRBJ1-2	13	.	TRBV12-3/TRBV12-4	.
TGTGCCAGCAGTTCCCACCTTGGGACTAGCGGGTTGGGTTACAATGAGCAGTTCTTC	CASSSHLGTSGLGYNEQFF	TRBJ2-1	19	TRBD2	TRBV6-2/TRBV6-3	.
TGTGCCAGTAGTTATCGCCCGAACAGGGGGCGTAGCGAGCAGTACTTC	CASSYRPNRGRSEQYF	TRBJ2-7	16	TRBD1	TRBV19	medium-sized
TGTGCCACTCGTCGCTCACCGACCAGCACAGATACGCAGTATTTT	CATRRSPTSTDTQYF	TRBJ2-3	15	.	TRBV15	medium-sized